This TCR beta chain derives from a study of PD-1 and CTLA-4 blockade in melanoma. The table came from immunoSEQ multiplex PCR; TCRdb's copy has only in-frame clones and leaves some out. This sample has 25,000 to 35,000 clones; 75% to 95% occur once, and the top ten carry approximately 8%. The germline gives CDR1 SGHDT, CDR2 YYEEEE. The CDR3 spans 15 residues. Unmatched junction bases numbered 2, after V lost 0 bases and J lost 1 base. The clonotype comes from a human donor with melanoma. The specimen was CD8+ T cells from peripheral blood, collected from a patient given anti-PD-1 treatment. This rearrangement joins TRBV5-6 to TRBJ2-3, with 7 nucleotides matching TRBD2. The CDR3 region is CASSLASGGTDTQYF. Here the CDR3 DNA reads TGTGCCAGCAGCTTGGCTAGCGGTGGCACAGATACGCAGTATTTT.